This T cell receptor (beta chain) was recorded in a study of blood T cell repertoires in COVID-19. About the study: Acute and convalescent COVID-19 samples came from the United States, Italy and Spain. Sample material is recorded as cDNA or gDNA derived from T cells, B-cell-depleted T cells, or PBMCs.

As processed by the authors: For nucleated cells, counts were estimated from reference gene primer amplification. Some clones are missing from TCRdb's copy, which holds only in-frame ones; the method was immunoSEQ multiplex PCR. V and J calls and clone size are copied from that table; D and trimming were computed from the DNA. In the table there are 200,000 or so clones, roughly nine tenths of which are singletons. Germline V gene data show CDR1 as MNHEY and CDR2 as SMNVEV (reference sequence). This CDR3 is built from 15 residues. V shed 5 bases and J shed 0 bases, with 11 bases lying between them. This sequence originates from a man aged 55 to 70 who had recovered from COVID-19. The genes are TRBV27 and TRBJ1-5; tentatively, D is TRBD1 (5 bases). The sequenced sample was peripheral blood. The CDR3 reads CASSRTRDSNQPQHF. CDR3 nucleotides: TGTGCCAGCAGTCGGACAAGAGATAGCAATCAGCCCCAGCATTTT.